A selection of T cell receptor beta chains follows, all from one sample in a study of blood T cell repertoires in COVID-19. The assay was immunoSEQ multiplex PCR, and TCRdb's table has in-frame clones only and misses some. Seen here are about 330,000 clones, more than 75% observed once, and the top ten hold more than 1%. The sequenced sample consisted of PBMCs or T cells enriched from blood (not recorded which). The receptors were gathered from a woman aged 25 to 45 who had recovered from COVID-19. The CDR3 runs from the conserved cysteine through the conserved F or W. The order of the fields is V gene, clone size, J gene, CDR3 protein. Only some rows state a clone size, as once, few, many or a class for expanded clones.

v_gene: TRBV6-5; abundance: few; j_gene: TRBJ2-7; CDR3aa: CASSSGGTFYEQYF
v_gene: TRBV3-1/TRBV3-2; abundance: NA; j_gene: TRBJ1-2; CDR3aa: CASSQGRINYGYTF
v_gene: TRBV9; abundance: NA; j_gene: TRBJ2-3; CDR3aa: CASSTGTFGTDTQYF
v_gene: TRBV28; abundance: NA; j_gene: TRBJ1-1; CDR3aa: CASSQTSGSNTEAFF
v_gene: TRBV29-1; abundance: NA; j_gene: TRBJ1-2; CDR3aa: CSVEEGGSGYGYTF
v_gene: TRBV5-8; abundance: NA; j_gene: TRBJ2-3; CDR3aa: CASSPELVQIRTDTQYF
v_gene: TRBV5-4; abundance: NA; j_gene: TRBJ1-3; CDR3aa: CASSSYTGGTGNTIYF
v_gene: TRBV23-1; abundance: NA; j_gene: TRBJ2-4; CDR3aa: CASSQSLQGLTKNIQYF
v_gene: TRBV7-8; abundance: NA; j_gene: TRBJ1-5; CDR3aa: CASSLALLDSSNQPQHF
v_gene: TRBV5-1; abundance: NA; j_gene: TRBJ2-5; CDR3aa: CASSLGFSSGGQETQYF
v_gene: TRBV5-6; abundance: once; j_gene: TRBJ1-2; CDR3aa: CASSYGRGNYGYTF
v_gene: TRBV6-2/TRBV6-3; abundance: NA; j_gene: TRBJ1-2; CDR3aa: CASSYRQGDYGYTF
v_gene: TRBV7-9; abundance: NA; j_gene: TRBJ2-7; CDR3aa: CASSLYRFGGTYEQYF
v_gene: TRBV28; abundance: NA; j_gene: TRBJ1-1; CDR3aa: CATTTVARDTEAFF
v_gene: TRBV6-1; abundance: NA; j_gene: TRBJ2-2; CDR3aa: CASSEVDRRTGELFF
v_gene: TRBV15; abundance: NA; j_gene: TRBJ2-1; CDR3aa: CATSRVRSTSGYEQFF
v_gene: TRBV2; abundance: NA; j_gene: TRBJ2-7; CDR3aa: CASKKMTGGNYEQYF
v_gene: TRBV28; abundance: once; j_gene: TRBJ1-6; CDR3aa: CASIGRSSNSPLHF
v_gene: TRBV30; abundance: NA; j_gene: TRBJ1-6; CDR3aa: CAWSDGQGSSPLHF
v_gene: TRBV3-1/TRBV3-2; abundance: NA; j_gene: TRBJ1-1; CDR3aa: CASSQDPWAGGNTEAFF
v_gene: TRBV27; abundance: NA; j_gene: TRBJ1-3; CDR3aa: CASSREGGRTGNTIYF
v_gene: TRBV2; abundance: NA; j_gene: TRBJ1-4; CDR3aa: CASTWGSSTNEKLFF
v_gene: TRBV7-9; abundance: NA; j_gene: TRBJ1-1; CDR3aa: CASSHNRDKPFTEAFF
v_gene: TRBV6-5; abundance: NA; j_gene: TRBJ2-3; CDR3aa: CASITGFFPDTQYF
v_gene: TRBV4-1; abundance: NA; j_gene: TRBJ2-7; CDR3aa: CASSQGLAGYEQYF
v_gene: TRBV19; abundance: NA; j_gene: TRBJ1-2; CDR3aa: CASIPTGLNYGYTF
v_gene: TRBV3-1/TRBV3-2; abundance: once; j_gene: TRBJ1-1; CDR3aa: CASSQATGSEAFF
v_gene: TRBV5-1; abundance: NA; j_gene: TRBJ2-3; CDR3aa: CASSLGTGGRDTQYF
v_gene: TRBV6-2/TRBV6-3; abundance: NA; j_gene: TRBJ2-3; CDR3aa: CASSFQADRGQTDTQYF
v_gene: TRBV10-2; abundance: NA; j_gene: TRBJ2-7; CDR3aa: CASSDRTGAYEQYF
v_gene: TRBV5-1; abundance: NA; j_gene: TRBJ1-1; CDR3aa: CASSLEEHTEAFF
v_gene: TRBV10-3; abundance: NA; j_gene: TRBJ2-5; CDR3aa: CAIKGSGGQYQETQYF
v_gene: TRBV12-3/TRBV12-4; abundance: NA; j_gene: TRBJ1-6; CDR3aa: CASKGQGSSPLHF
v_gene: TRBV19; abundance: NA; j_gene: TRBJ1-5; CDR3aa: CASSWRNPEPQHF
v_gene: TRBV7-9; abundance: NA; j_gene: TRBJ1-5; CDR3aa: CASSPVNQPQHF
v_gene: TRBV12-5; abundance: once; j_gene: TRBJ2-7; CDR3aa: CASGPGQGLEQYF
v_gene: TRBV25-1; abundance: NA; j_gene: TRBJ2-7; CDR3aa: CASSNRQGHEQYF
v_gene: TRBV3-1/TRBV3-2; abundance: many; j_gene: TRBJ1-1; CDR3aa: CASRLGANTEAFF
v_gene: TRBV5-1; abundance: NA; j_gene: TRBJ1-6; CDR3aa: CASSNKGQGGSPLHF
v_gene: TRBV28; abundance: NA; j_gene: TRBJ1-5; CDR3aa: CASGSPTRVQPQHF